This T cell receptor beta chain was recovered during a study of control samples from healthy donors and cancer patients. The data were produced by immunoSEQ multiplex PCR, yet TCRdb's version contains in-frame clones alone and is incomplete. The sample includes approximately 150,000 clones, 85% to 95% of them seen just once. The sample comprised blood. This sequence was found in a woman younger than 30 in good health.

The CDR3 is CASSFSGNTIYF. CDR3 nucleotide sequence: TGTGCCAGCAGTTTCTCTGGAAACACCATATATTTT. This chain links TRBV12-3 or TRBV12-4 with TRBJ1-3; D ambiguous. CDR3 length: 12 residues. Between the trimmed V and J ends, which lost 3 bases and 0 bases, there was a span of 0 bases.